These T cell receptor beta chains were read from a single sample in a study of shared clonotypes between healthy human individuals. Libraries were prepared by immunoSEQ multiplex PCR; TCRdb keeps only in-frame clonotypes and omits some of them. The sample has about 1.5 million clones; roughly 96% are singletons. The sample comprised naive CD4+ T cells sorted from blood. These receptors all come from a young man in good health. Both conserved end residues are part of each CDR3. Fields, in order: CDR3 protein, CDR3 DNA, J gene, V gene, D gene. A D gene is named only where the DNA matches it firmly.

CDR3 protein: CASSSTVTYEQYF; CDR3 DNA: TGTGCCAGCAGTTCGACAGTTACCTACGAGCAGTACTTC; J gene: TRBJ2-7; V gene: TRBV28; D gene: .
CDR3 protein: CASSVEGFRPQHF; CDR3 DNA: TGTGCCAGCAGCGTAGAAGGTTTTCGGCCCCAGCATTTT; J gene: TRBJ1-5; V gene: TRBV9; D gene: .
CDR3 protein: CASSSPASGTYNEQFF; CDR3 DNA: TGTGCCAGCAGCTCCCCGGCTAGCGGAACCTACAATGAGCAGTTCTTC; J gene: TRBJ2-1; V gene: TRBV5-6; D gene: TRBD2
CDR3 protein: CASSLGATDTQYF; CDR3 DNA: TGCGCCAGCAGCTTGGGAGCCACAGATACGCAGTATTTT; J gene: TRBJ2-3; V gene: TRBV5-1; D gene: .
CDR3 protein: CASSVGAVSYNEQFF; CDR3 DNA: TGTGCCAGCAGCGTCGGAGCGGTCTCCTACAATGAGCAGTTCTTC; J gene: TRBJ2-1; V gene: TRBV9; D gene: .
CDR3 protein: CASSQGPPTGDTIYF; CDR3 DNA: TGCGCCAGCAGCCAAGGCCCCCCGACAGGAGACACCATATATTTT; J gene: TRBJ1-3; V gene: TRBV4-1; D gene: .
CDR3 protein: CASNRRGSGNTIYF; CDR3 DNA: TGTGCCAGCAATCGGCGGGGATCTGGAAACACCATATATTTT; J gene: TRBJ1-3; V gene: TRBV6-1; D gene: .
CDR3 protein: CASRGILTAVSGELFF; CDR3 DNA: TGTGCCAGCAGGGGCATTTTGACGGCGGTATCCGGGGAGCTGTTTTTT; J gene: TRBJ2-2; V gene: TRBV27; D gene: .
CDR3 protein: CASSANRLGPGSEQYF; CDR3 DNA: TGTGCCAGCAGCGCAAATAGACTCGGCCCTGGAAGCGAGCAGTACTTC; J gene: TRBJ2-7; V gene: TRBV2; D gene: .
CDR3 protein: CASSPHRATLRTDTQYF; CDR3 DNA: TGCGCCAGCAGTCCCCATCGGGCCACTTTACGGACAGATACGCAGTATTTT; J gene: TRBJ2-3; V gene: TRBV23-1; D gene: .
CDR3 protein: CASSLAPGGGNEQFF; CDR3 DNA: TGCGCCAGCAGCTTGGCCCCCGGGGGGGGTAATGAGCAGTTCTTC; J gene: TRBJ2-1; V gene: TRBV5-1; D gene: TRBD2
CDR3 protein: CASSPYGVHNEQFF; CDR3 DNA: TGTGCCAGCTCACCATACGGGGTTCACAATGAGCAGTTCTTC; J gene: TRBJ2-1; V gene: TRBV18; D gene: .
CDR3 protein: CASSLGSPGGYEQYF; CDR3 DNA: TGTGCCAGCAGCTTAGGCTCCCCCGGCGGCTACGAGCAGTACTTC; J gene: TRBJ2-7; V gene: TRBV7-9; D gene: .